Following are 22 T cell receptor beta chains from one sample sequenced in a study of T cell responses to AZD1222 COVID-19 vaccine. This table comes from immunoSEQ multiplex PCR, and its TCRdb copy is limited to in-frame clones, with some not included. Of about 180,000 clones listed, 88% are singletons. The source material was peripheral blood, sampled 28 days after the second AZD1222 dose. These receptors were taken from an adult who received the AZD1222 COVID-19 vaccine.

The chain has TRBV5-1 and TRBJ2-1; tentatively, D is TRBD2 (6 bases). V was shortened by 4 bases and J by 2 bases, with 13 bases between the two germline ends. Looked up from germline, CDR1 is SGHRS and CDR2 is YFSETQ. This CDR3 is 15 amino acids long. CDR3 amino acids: CASSLRDFTYNEQFF. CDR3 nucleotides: TGCGCCAGCAGCCTCCGGGACTTCACCTACAATGAGCAGTTCTTC.

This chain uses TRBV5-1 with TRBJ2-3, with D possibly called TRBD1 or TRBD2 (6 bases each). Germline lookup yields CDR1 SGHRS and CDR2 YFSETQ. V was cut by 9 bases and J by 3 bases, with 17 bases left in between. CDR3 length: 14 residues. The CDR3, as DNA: TGCGCCACCAATGGGGGGCTCAATACAGATACGCAGTATTTT. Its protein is CATNGGLNTDTQYF.

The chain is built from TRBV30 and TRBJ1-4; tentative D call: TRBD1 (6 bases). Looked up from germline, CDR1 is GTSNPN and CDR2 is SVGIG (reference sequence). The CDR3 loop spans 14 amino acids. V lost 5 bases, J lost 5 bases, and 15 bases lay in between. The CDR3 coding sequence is TGTGCCTGGTCTCAGGGGAGGGGGAATGAAAAACTGTTTTTT. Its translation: CAWSQGRGNEKLFF. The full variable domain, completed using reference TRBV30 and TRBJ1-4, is SQTIHQWPATLVQPVGSPLSLECTVEGTSNPNLYWYRQAAGRGLQLLFYSVGIGQISSEVPQNLSASRPQDRQFILSSKKLLLSDSGFYLCAWSQGRGNEKLFFGSGTQLSVL.

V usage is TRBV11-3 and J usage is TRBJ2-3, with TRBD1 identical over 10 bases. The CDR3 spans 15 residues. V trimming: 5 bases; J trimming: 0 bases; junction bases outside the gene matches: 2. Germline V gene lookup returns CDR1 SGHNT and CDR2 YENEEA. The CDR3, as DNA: TGTGCCAGCAGCGGGACAGGGGCCAGCACAGATACGCAGTATTTT. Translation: CASSGTGASTDTQYF.

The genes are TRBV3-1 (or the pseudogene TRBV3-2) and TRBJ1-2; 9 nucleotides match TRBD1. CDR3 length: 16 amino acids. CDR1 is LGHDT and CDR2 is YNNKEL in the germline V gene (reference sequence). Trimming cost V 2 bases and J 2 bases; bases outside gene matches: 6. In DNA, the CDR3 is TGTGCCAGCAGCCAACCGCCACAGGGGGCAAACTATGGCTACACCTTC. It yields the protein CASSQPPQGANYGYTF.

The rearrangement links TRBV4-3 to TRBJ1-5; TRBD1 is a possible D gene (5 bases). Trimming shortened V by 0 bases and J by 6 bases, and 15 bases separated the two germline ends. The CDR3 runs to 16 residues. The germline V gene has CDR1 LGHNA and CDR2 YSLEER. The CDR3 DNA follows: TGCGCCAGCAGCCAAGATTGGGGCAGCGGATCTCAGCCCCAGCATTTT. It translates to CASSQDWGSGSQPQHF.

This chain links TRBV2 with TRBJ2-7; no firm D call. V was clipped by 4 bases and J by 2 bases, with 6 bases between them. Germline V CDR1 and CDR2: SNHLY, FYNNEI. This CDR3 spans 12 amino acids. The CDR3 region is CASSGEAYEQYF. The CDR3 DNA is TGTGCCAGCAGTGGCGAGGCCTACGAGCAGTACTTC.

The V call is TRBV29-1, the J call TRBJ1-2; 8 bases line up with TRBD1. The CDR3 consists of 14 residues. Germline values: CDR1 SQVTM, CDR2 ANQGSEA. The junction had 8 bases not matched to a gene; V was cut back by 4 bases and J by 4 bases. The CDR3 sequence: CSVALGQGPYGYTF. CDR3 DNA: TGCAGCGTTGCCCTCGGACAGGGTCCCTATGGCTACACCTTC.

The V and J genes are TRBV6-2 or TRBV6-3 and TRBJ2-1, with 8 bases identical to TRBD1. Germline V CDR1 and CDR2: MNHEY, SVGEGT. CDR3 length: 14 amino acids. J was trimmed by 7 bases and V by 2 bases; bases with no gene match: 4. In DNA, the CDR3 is TGTGCCAGCAGTTACGGGCAGGGGGCTAATGAGCAGTTCTTC. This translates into CASSYGQGANEQFF.

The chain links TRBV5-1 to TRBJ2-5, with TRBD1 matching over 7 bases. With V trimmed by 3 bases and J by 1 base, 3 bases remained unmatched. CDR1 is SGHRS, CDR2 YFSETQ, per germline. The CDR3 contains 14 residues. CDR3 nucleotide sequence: TGCGCCAGCAGCTCCGGGACAGTCCAAGAGACCCAGTACTTC. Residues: CASSSGTVQETQYF.

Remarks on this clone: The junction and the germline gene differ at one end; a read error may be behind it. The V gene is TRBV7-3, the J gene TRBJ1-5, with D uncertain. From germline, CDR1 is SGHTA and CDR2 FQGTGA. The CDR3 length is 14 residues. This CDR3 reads CASSLTGGNEPQHF. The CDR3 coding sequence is TGTGCCAGCAGCTTAACGGGAGGCAATGAGCCCCAGCATTTT.

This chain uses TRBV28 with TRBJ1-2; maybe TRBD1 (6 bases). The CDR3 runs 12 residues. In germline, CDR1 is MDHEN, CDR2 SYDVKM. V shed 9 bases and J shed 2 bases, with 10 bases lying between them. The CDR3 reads CASVTGNYGYTF. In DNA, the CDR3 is TGTGCCAGTGTGACAGGAAACTATGGCTACACCTTC.

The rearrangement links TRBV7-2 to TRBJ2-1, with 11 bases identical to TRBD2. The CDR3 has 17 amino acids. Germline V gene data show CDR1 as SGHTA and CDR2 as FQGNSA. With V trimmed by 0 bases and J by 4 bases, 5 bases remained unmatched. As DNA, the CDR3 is TGTGCCAGCAGCTTAGCCCCCCTAGCGGGGGGATACAATGAGCAGTTCTTC. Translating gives CASSLAPLAGGYNEQFF.

The DNA for the CDR3 is TGTGCCATCAGTGAGTCTCGGGGGTTGGAGACCCAGTACTTC. Protein sequence: CAISESRGLETQYF. The chain is built from TRBV10-3 and TRBJ2-5; TRBD2 might be the D (6 bases). From germline, CDR1 is ENHRY and CDR2 SYGVKD. The V gene lost 0 bases and the J gene lost 5 bases, with 10 bases spanning the gap. The CDR3 totals 14 residues.

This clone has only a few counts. The CDR3 DNA reads TGTGCCAGCAGTTATGCAGGGTCCTACGAGCAGTACTTC. Protein sequence: CASSYAGSYEQYF. The rearrangement uses TRBV6-2 or TRBV6-3 and TRBJ2-7; tentatively, D is TRBD1 (5 bases). Per the germline V gene, CDR1 is MNHEY and CDR2 is SVGEGT. The germline V and J ends were trimmed by 3 bases and 1 base, with 7 bases remaining between them. CDR3 length: 13 amino acids.

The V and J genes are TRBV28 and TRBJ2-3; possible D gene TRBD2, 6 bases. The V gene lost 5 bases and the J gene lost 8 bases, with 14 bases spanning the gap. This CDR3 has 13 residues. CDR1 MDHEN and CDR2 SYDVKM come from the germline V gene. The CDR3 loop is CASSGGPLVTQYF. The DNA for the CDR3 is TGTGCCAGCAGTGGAGGGCCCCTCGTTACGCAGTATTTT. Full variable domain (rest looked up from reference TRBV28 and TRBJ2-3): DVKVTQSSRYLVKRTGEKVFLECVQDMDHENMFWYRQDPGLGLRLIYFSYDVKMKEKGDIPEGYSVSREKKERFSLILESASTNQTSMYLCASSGGPLVTQYFGPGTRLTVL.

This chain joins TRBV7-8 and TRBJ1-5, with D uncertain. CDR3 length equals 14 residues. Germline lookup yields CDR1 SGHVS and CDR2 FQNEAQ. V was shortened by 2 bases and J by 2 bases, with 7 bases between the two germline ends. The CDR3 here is CASSLLLGNQPQHF. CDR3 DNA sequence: TGTGCCAGCAGCTTACTATTAGGCAATCAGCCCCAGCATTTT.

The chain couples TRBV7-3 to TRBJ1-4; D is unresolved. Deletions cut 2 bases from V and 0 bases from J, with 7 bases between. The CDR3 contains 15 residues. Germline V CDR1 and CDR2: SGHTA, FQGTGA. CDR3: CASSLFSPTNEKLFF. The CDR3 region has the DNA TGTGCCAGCAGCTTATTCAGTCCAACTAATGAAAAACTGTTTTTT.

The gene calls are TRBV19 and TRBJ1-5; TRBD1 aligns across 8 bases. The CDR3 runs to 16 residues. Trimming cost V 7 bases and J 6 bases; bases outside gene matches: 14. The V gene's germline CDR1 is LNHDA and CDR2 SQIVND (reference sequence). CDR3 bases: TGTGCCAGTACCGGACAGGGAGGAAGGGGAGCTCAGCCCCAGCATTTT. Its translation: CASTGQGGRGAQPQHF.

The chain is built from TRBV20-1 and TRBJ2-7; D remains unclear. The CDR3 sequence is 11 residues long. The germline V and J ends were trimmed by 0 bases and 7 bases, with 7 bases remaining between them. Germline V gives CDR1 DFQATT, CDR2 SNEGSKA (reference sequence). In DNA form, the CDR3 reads TGCAGTGCTAGAGAGGGTTGGGAGCAGTACTTC. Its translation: CSAREGWEQYF.

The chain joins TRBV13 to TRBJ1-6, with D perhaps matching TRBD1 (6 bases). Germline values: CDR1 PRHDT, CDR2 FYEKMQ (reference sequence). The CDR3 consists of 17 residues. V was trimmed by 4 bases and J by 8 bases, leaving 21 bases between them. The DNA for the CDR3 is TGTGCCAGCAGCTCAGTTTCAAACAGGGTTGGGCATTCACCCCTCCACTTT. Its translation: CASSSVSNRVGHSPLHF.

CDR3 region: CASSIGDRVTEAFF. The DNA for the CDR3 is TGTGCCAGTAGTATTGGGGACAGGGTCACTGAAGCTTTCTTT. The chain couples TRBV19 to TRBJ1-1; TRBD1 aligns across 9 bases. Per germline, CDR1 LNHDA and CDR2 SQIVND (reference sequence). This CDR3 region has 14 residues. The trim removed 3 bases at V and 4 bases at J, leaving 3 bases unmatched.